The clone carrying this T cell receptor beta chain showed up just a few times. The template was RNA from unsorted bulk tissue. This non-tumor lung sample came from over 3 cm beyond the tumor edge. TCRbeta libraries were built with three rounds of nested PCR, modified from ARM-PCR. TCRdb re-called the multiplex PCR reads with MiXCR, one entry per CDR3 protein. The repertoire has about 110,000 distinct CDR3 sequences, about 61% of them found once; the top ten carry roughly 19%. The sample comes from a study of tumor and adjacent non-tumor tissue in lung cancer. The germline V and J ends were trimmed by 2 bases and 5 bases, with 14 bases remaining between them. The germline gives CDR1 SGHNT, CDR2 YYREEE (reference sequence). This CDR3 comprises 15 residues.

The V and J genes are TRBV5-4 and TRBJ2-1; D might be TRBD2 (7 bases). The sample comprised distant non-tumor lung tissue. The TCR comes from a man aged 55 to 70 with non-small cell lung cancer. CDR3 bases: TGTGCCAGCAGCTTAGGGGGGGCCCTAAACAATGAGCAGTTCTTC. This codes for CASSLGGALNNEQFF.